This T cell receptor beta chain was recovered during a study of cytomegalovirus exposure and HLA in healthy donors. The PCR used 60 Vbeta and 13 Jbeta primers. TCRdb's table, derived via immunoSEQ multiplex PCR, lists solely in-frame clones and lacks some. This sample has almost 200,000 clones, with 65% to 90% found just once. Points on this clone: Antigen unknown.

Points from the study as a whole: Serostatus for CMV was the only available immune exposure information.

Trimming took 7 bases from V and 6 from J, leaving 13 bases between them. Per germline, CDR1 MDHEN and CDR2 SYDVKM. CDR3 length: 13 residues. Material: PBMCs. The sequence was obtained from a woman in her fifties or sixties in good health and CMV-seronegative. The chain combines TRBV28 with TRBJ1-5; D is ambiguous. The CDR3 region has the DNA TGTGCCAGCACCATAGAACGGTTTCAGCCCCAGCATTTT. It specifies CASTIERFQPQHF.